This T cell receptor beta chain emerged from a study of T cell changes during pregnancy in multiple sclerosis. Looked up from germline, CDR1 is MNHEY and CDR2 is SVGAGI. This CDR3 has 13 residues. Deletions cut 2 bases from V and 5 bases from J, with 9 bases between. Using immunoSEQ multiplex PCR, the repertoire was profiled, and TCRdb retains in-frame clones only, with some absent. The sample records roughly 32,000 clones, about nine tenths being singletons. Source: CD4+ T cells from peripheral blood mononuclear cells, taken in the second trimester of pregnancy. The sequence was obtained from a female donor in good health, enrolled as a control in a pregnancy study. V is TRBV6-5 and J is TRBJ1-1, with D unclear. CDR3 loop: CASSYQHSTEAFF. CDR3 sequence (DNA): TGTGCCAGCAGTTACCAACATTCGACTGAAGCTTTCTTT.